One and the same sample provided the 26 T cell receptor beta chains below, sequenced in a study of cytomegalovirus exposure and HLA in healthy donors. Libraries were prepared by immunoSEQ multiplex PCR; TCRdb keeps only in-frame clonotypes and omits some of them. This sample carries some 130,000 clones, roughly 86% of them seen once, and the ten largest clones take under 1.5%. The sequenced sample consisted of PBMCs. These receptors were obtained from a woman in her twenties or thirties in good health and CMV-seronegative.

The chain combines TRBV18 with TRBJ1-4, with D perhaps matching TRBD1 (6 bases). Between the trimmed V and J ends, which lost 2 bases and 7 bases, there was a span of 11 bases. CDR3 length: 14 amino acids. From germline, CDR1 is KGHSH and CDR2 LQKENI. The CDR3 DNA reads as TGTGCCAGCTCACCAATAACAGGGAGTGAAAAACTGTTTTTT. This sequence encodes CASSPITGSEKLFF.

The rearrangement joins TRBV9 to TRBJ2-7; 9 positions agree with TRBD1. The CDR3 covers 16 residues. Trimming took 3 bases from V and 6 from J; bases not matched to a gene: 13. Germline loops: CDR1 SGDLS, CDR2 YYNGEE. The CDR3 region is CASSAEFRTGVSEQYF. DNA for the CDR3: TGTGCCAGCAGCGCCGAGTTCCGGACAGGGGTCTCCGAGCAGTACTTC.

This chain joins TRBV19 and TRBJ2-2; possible D gene TRBD1, 6 bases. CDR3 size: 16 residues. Between the trimmed V and J ends, which lost 6 bases and 4 bases, there was a span of 18 bases. The germline V gene encodes CDR1 LNHDA and CDR2 SQIVND (reference sequence). The CDR3 DNA follows: TGTGCCAGTAGAGGACAGTTTCGGCTTCCCACCGGGGAGCTGTTTTTT. It specifies CASRGQFRLPTGELFF. Supplemented by reference TRBV19 and TRBJ2-2, the full variable domain reads DGGITQSPKYLFRKEGQNVTLSCEQNLNHDAMYWYRQDPGQGLRLIYYSQIVNDFQKGDIAEGYSVSREKKESFPLTVTSAQKNPTAFYLCASRGQFRLPTGELFFGEGSRLTVL.

The CDR3 DNA reads as TGTGCCAGCAGTTTCCCTAGGACAGCGAACAATGAGCAGTTCTTC. Translated, it gives CASSFPRTANNEQFF. The chain recombines TRBV28 with TRBJ2-1, with a weak D call TRBD1 (6 bases). Germline V lookup: CDR1 MDHEN, CDR2 SYDVKM. V lost 3 bases and J lost 5, with 14 bases in between. CDR3 length: 15 amino acids.

This chain connects TRBV5-4 to TRBJ2-3; unclear D gene. Germline V gene lookup returns CDR1 SGHNT and CDR2 YYREEE (reference sequence). Trimming shortened V by 1 base and J by 1 base, and 4 bases separated the two germline ends. CDR3 length: 13 amino acids. The CDR3, as DNA: TGTGCCAGCAGCTTGACAGGCACAGATACGCAGTATTTT. Its translation: CASSLTGTDTQYF.

In this sample, this clone turned up once. This sequence joins TRBV5-1 and TRBJ2-3; 14 nucleotides agree with TRBD2. The CDR3 extends over 18 amino acids. V lost 5 bases and J lost 3; bases outside the gene matches: 11. CDR1 and CDR2 (germline): SGHRS, YFSETQ. The DNA for the CDR3 is TGCGCCAGCAGTTACGGACTAGCGGGGGGTATTAGAACAGATACGCAGTATTTT. Its translation is CASSYGLAGGIRTDTQYF.

The V and J genes are TRBV7-9 and TRBJ2-1; the D gene is possibly TRBD1 (5 bases). Germline V gene sequence: CDR1 SEHNR, CDR2 FQNEAQ (reference sequence). The CDR3 length is 14 residues. V shed 5 bases and J shed 6 bases, with 14 bases lying between them. The CDR3 DNA is TGTGCCAGCAGCCCCCTAAGACAGCTCAATGAGCAGTTCTTC. It encodes CASSPLRQLNEQFF.

This clone was seen just once. The genes are TRBV28 and TRBJ1-3, with a tentative D call TRBD1 (5 bases). Trimming removed 4 bases from V and 0 bases from J, with 10 bases in between. This CDR3 is built from 15 residues. Germline assignment: CDR1 MDHEN and CDR2 SYDVKM. CDR3 loop: CASSSQGFSGNTIYF. CDR3 coding DNA: TGTGCCAGCAGTTCCCAGGGTTTCTCTGGAAACACCATATATTTT.

This sequence joins TRBV7-6 and TRBJ2-5, with D perhaps matching TRBD1 (6 bases). The CDR3 contains 16 residues. V shed 1 base and J shed 1 base, with 13 bases lying between them. Germline CDR1 SGHVS, CDR2 FNYEAQ. CDR3: CASSLGVGAFQETQYF. CDR3 in DNA: TGTGCCAGCAGCTTAGGGGTGGGGGCCTTCCAAGAGACCCAGTACTTC. The full variable domain, rest sourced from reference TRBV7-6 and TRBJ2-5, is GAGVSQSPRYKVTKRGQDVALRCDPISGHVSLYWYRQALGQGPEFLTYFNYEAQQDKSGLPNDRFSAERPEGSISTLTIQRTEQRDSAMYRCASSLGVGAFQETQYFGPGTRLLVL.

This chain uses TRBV6-1 with TRBJ2-1, with 9 bases that match TRBD2. Germline trimming cut 6 bases from V and 4 bases from J; bases unmatched to any gene: 7. The CDR3 sequence is 15 residues long. CDR1 is MNHNS, CDR2 SASEGT, per germline. The CDR3 DNA is TGTGCCAGCAGGAAGCAGCGGGGGGTGTACAATGAGCAGTTCTTC. As protein: CASRKQRGVYNEQFF.

The CDR3 sequence is CAWSTGGGGYTF. Written as DNA, the CDR3 is TGTGCCTGGAGCACAGGGGGCGGTGGCTACACCTTC. This sequence joins TRBV30 and TRBJ1-2, with 9 bases aligning to TRBD1. The CDR3 is 12 residues long. Trimming took 3 bases from V and 7 from J; bases not matched to a gene: 3. Germline V gene sequence: CDR1 GTSNPN, CDR2 SVGIG (reference sequence). The variable domain in full, completed from reference TRBV30 and TRBJ1-2, reads SQTIHQWPATLVQPVGSPLSLECTVEGTSNPNLYWYRQAAGRGLQLLFYSVGIGQISSEVPQNLSASRPQDRQFILSSKKLLLSDSGFYLCAWSTGGGGYTFGSGTRLTVV.

V gene TRBV4-2 combines with J gene TRBJ1-1; the D gene is possibly TRBD1 (6 bases). This CDR3 contains 16 residues. Deletions cut 0 bases from V and 8 bases from J, with 19 bases between. In germline, CDR1 is LGHNA, CDR2 YNFKEQ. The chain's CDR3 is CASSQEWADRTVEAFF. CDR3 DNA sequence: TGTGCCAGCAGCCAAGAGTGGGCAGACAGGACTGTGGAAGCTTTCTTT.

V gene TRBV5-6 combines with J gene TRBJ2-7; 8 nucleotides line up with TRBD1. Germline V lookup: CDR1 SGHDT, CDR2 YYEEEE. This CDR3 has 15 amino acids. V dropped 0 bases and J dropped 2; count of bases not matched to a gene: 4. The CDR3 is CASSLEPGQAYEQYF. The CDR3 nucleotides are TGTGCCAGCAGCTTGGAGCCGGGACAGGCCTACGAGCAGTACTTC.

This chain joins TRBV6-1 and TRBJ1-5; the match to TRBD1 covers 10 bases. Germline loops: CDR1 MNHNS, CDR2 SASEGT. CDR3 length: 14 amino acids. V was clipped by 5 bases and J by 5 bases; unmatched bases: 3. This CDR3 reads CASSLGTGDQPQHF. The CDR3 DNA sequence: TGTGCCAGCAGTTTAGGGACAGGGGATCAGCCCCAGCATTTT.

This clone has a handful of counts. The chain is built from TRBV4-2 and TRBJ2-5; 10 bases are a match to TRBD2. This CDR3 spans 15 amino acids. V was pared by 6 bases and J by 0 bases, with 4 bases of the junction left unmatched. Per the germline V gene, CDR1 is LGHNA and CDR2 is YNFKEQ. The CDR3 nucleotides are TGTGCCAGCAGTCCAGCGGGGGGGCACCAAGAGACCCAGTACTTC. The encoded protein is CASSPAGGHQETQYF.

The chain couples TRBV18 to TRBJ1-3, with D perhaps TRBD1 (6 bases). The CDR3 covers 17 residues. V shed 0 bases and J shed 3 bases, with 15 bases lying between them. Germline lookup yields CDR1 KGHSH and CDR2 LQKENI. The CDR3 sequence is CASSPPGAVGRGNTIYF. The DNA for the CDR3 is TGTGCCAGCTCACCACCGGGGGCAGTGGGGCGTGGAAACACCATATATTTT. Using reference TRBV18 and TRBJ1-3 for the parts outside the CDR3, the full variable domain is NAGVMQNPRHLVRRRGQEARLRCSPMKGHSHVYWYRQLPEEGLKFMVYLQKENIIDESGMPKERFSAEFPKEGPSILRIQQVVRGDSAAYFCASSPPGAVGRGNTIYFGEGSWLTVV.

The chain combines TRBV6-6 with TRBJ1-1; no clear D. Trimming removed 6 bases from V and 6 bases from J, with 11 bases in between. CDR3 length: 12 residues. The germline CDR1 and CDR2 sequences are MNHNY and SVGAGI (reference sequence). In DNA, the CDR3 is TGTGCCAGCAGCCAACCGGAGGCTGAAGCTTTCTTT. Amino acid sequence: CASSQPEAEAFF.

The chain recombines TRBV5-1 with TRBJ1-2; maybe TRBD1 (5 bases). Trimming pared 2 bases from V and 14 bases from J, leaving 22 bases between. CDR1 and CDR2 from the germline V gene are SGHRS and YFSETQ. The CDR3 is 14 residues long. The CDR3 spells CASSFDPRTPPATF. For the CDR3, the DNA is TGCGCCAGCAGCTTTGACCCCCGGACACCTCCTGCGACCTTC.

The rearrangement links TRBV28 to TRBJ1-2; 8 bases match TRBD1. CDR1 is MDHEN, CDR2 SYDVKM, per germline. Trimming at V came to 4 bases and at J to 8 bases, leaving 9 bases not matched to a gene. This CDR3 region has 14 residues. The CDR3 is CASSSTGVMWGYTF. CDR3 nucleotides: TGTGCCAGCAGTTCGACAGGGGTGATGTGGGGCTACACCTTC.

J is TRBJ2-1 and V is TRBV5-1; the D gene is possibly TRBD1 (6 bases). Germline lookup yields CDR1 SGHRS and CDR2 YFSETQ. V lost 4 bases to trimming and J lost 8 bases, with 16 bases between them. This CDR3 has 14 residues. CDR3 region: CASSQTSRGDEQFF. CDR3 sequence (DNA): TGCGCCAGCAGCCAAACAAGCAGGGGAGATGAGCAGTTCTTC.

V gene TRBV6-1 combines with J gene TRBJ2-7, with 7 bases lining up with TRBD1. Trimming removed 7 bases from V and 2 bases from J; junction bases left unmatched: 8. The CDR3 loop spans 14 amino acids. Looked up from germline, CDR1 is MNHNS and CDR2 is SASEGT. CDR3 coding DNA: TGTGCCAGCACCGGGACAGCAGCAGCCTACGAGCAGTACTTC. Translation gives CASTGTAAAYEQYF.

As DNA, the CDR3 is TGCGCCAGCCGGGACAGGGGGTCGAGTGGCTACACCTTC. It yields the protein CASRDRGSSGYTF. V and J are TRBV10-2 and TRBJ1-2, with 11 bases lining up with TRBD1. The V segment lost 8 bases and the J segment 7 bases; nucleotides outside the gene matches: 6. This CDR3 has 13 residues. Germline V gives CDR1 WSHSY, CDR2 SAAADI.

A word on this clone: Other nucleotide sequences from this sample produce the same CDR3. The CDR3 sequence is CASSLGLAGPDTQYF. The CDR3 nucleotides are TGCGCCAGCAGCTTAGGCCTAGCGGGGCCAGATACGCAGTATTTT. The rearrangement links TRBV5-1 to TRBJ2-3; the match to TRBD2 covers 9 bases. The V and J ends lost 2 bases and 4 bases, in that order; junction bases with no gene match: 5. The germline gives CDR1 SGHRS, CDR2 YFSETQ. The CDR3 length is 15 residues.

In this sample, this clone turned up once. J is TRBJ2-5 and V is TRBV7-9; D is uncertain. Trimming removed 0 bases at V and 6 bases at J, with 11 bases between. This CDR3 has 14 amino acids. CDR1 SEHNR and CDR2 FQNEAQ come from the germline V gene (reference sequence). The CDR3 DNA sequence: TGTGCCAGCAGCTTAGCGTGGGTGACAAAGACCCAGTACTTC. Protein product: CASSLAWVTKTQYF.

J is TRBJ2-5 and V is TRBV2, with 8 bases matching TRBD2. CDR1 and CDR2 (germline): SNHLY, FYNNEI. This CDR3 has 15 amino acids. With 4 bases clipped from V and 4 bases from J, the junction kept 8 bases outside the gene matches. The CDR3 DNA reads as TGTGCCAGCAGTGGCTCGGGGGGGCCGGTAGAGACCCAGTACTTC. Its translation is CASSGSGGPVETQYF.

The chain carries TRBV2 and TRBJ2-7; D gene unclear. The CDR3 spans 11 residues. The V gene's germline CDR1 is SNHLY and CDR2 FYNNEI. V dropped 4 bases and J dropped 4 bases, with 5 bases sitting between them. The CDR3 DNA reads TGTGCCAGCAGTGCCAAATACGAGCAGTACTTC. Translated, it gives CASSAKYEQYF.